The clone carrying this TCR beta chain showed up just once. CDR3 size: 13 residues. V shed 1 base and J shed 5 bases, with 8 bases lying between them. Germline values: CDR1 MNHNS, CDR2 SASEGT. Sequenced by immunoSEQ multiplex PCR; TCRdb stores in-frame clones only, minus some. The profile covers 61,000 or so clones, with roughly 90% appearing a single time and about 22% taken by the ten largest. This record comes from a study of blood T cell repertoires in COVID-19. Turning to the study itself: Researchers got acute and convalescent COVID-19 samples from the United States, Italy and Spain.

What was sequenced was peripheral blood. The clonotype comes from a woman aged 50 to 65 with active or convalescent COVID-19. The gene calls are TRBV6-1 and TRBJ1-2; D is unresolved. This chain's CDR3 is CASSEGATYGYTF. CDR3 sequence (DNA): TGTGCCAGCAGTGAAGGGGCCACTTATGGCTACACCTTC.